This T cell receptor beta chain was sequenced in a study of T cells in Graves' hyperthyroidism and ophthalmopathy. Study summary: Peripheral blood was obtained at initial diagnosis, preceding any treatment.

Exclusion of patients followed from uncontrolled infection, other autoimmune disease, pregnancy or lactation. Diagnosing involved the use of clinical symptoms, serum thyroxine and TRAb, thyroid ultrasound and orbital computed tomography. The V gene lost 2 bases and the J gene lost 2 bases, with 6 bases spanning the gap. CDR3 size: 13 residues. Germline values: CDR1 SGHTA, CDR2 FQGTGA. Amplification yielded TCR beta CDR3 regions, with RNA transcripts as the source. Carried out on the TCR CDR3, a first-round RT-PCR used the HTBI primer set. TCRdb called the multiplex PCR reads again in MiXCR, with one record for every CDR3 protein. The repertoire holds about 480,000 distinct CDR3 sequences, roughly an eighth seen once, with less than 20% in the top ten.

This receptor was identified in a woman under 30 with Graves' hyperthyroidism. The chain has TRBV7-3 and TRBJ2-5; D may be TRBD1 (5 bases). The sequencing sample was made of blood. The CDR3 is CASSLQGQETQYF. The CDR3 bases are TGTGCCAGCAGCTTACAGGGTCAAGAGACCCAGTACTTC. The variable domain in full, completed from reference TRBV7-3 and TRBJ2-5, reads GAGVSQTPSNKVTEKGKYVELRCDPISGHTALYWYRQSLGQGPEFLIYFQGTGAADDSGLPNDRFFAVRPEGSVSTLKIQRTERGDSAVYLCASSLQGQETQYFGPGTRLLVL.